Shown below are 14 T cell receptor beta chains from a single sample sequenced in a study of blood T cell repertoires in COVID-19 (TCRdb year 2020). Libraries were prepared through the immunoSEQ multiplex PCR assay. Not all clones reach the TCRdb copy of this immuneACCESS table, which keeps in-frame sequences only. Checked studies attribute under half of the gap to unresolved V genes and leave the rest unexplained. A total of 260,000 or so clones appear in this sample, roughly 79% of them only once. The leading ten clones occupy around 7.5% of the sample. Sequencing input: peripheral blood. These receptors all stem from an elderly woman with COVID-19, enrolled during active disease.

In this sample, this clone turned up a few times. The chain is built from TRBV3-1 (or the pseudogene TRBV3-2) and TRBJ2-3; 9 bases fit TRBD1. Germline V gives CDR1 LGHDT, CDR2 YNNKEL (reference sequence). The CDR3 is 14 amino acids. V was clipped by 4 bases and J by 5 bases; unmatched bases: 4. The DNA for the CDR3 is TGTGCCAGCAGCCCTGGACAGGGGAGAGATACGCAGTATTTT. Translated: CASSPGQGRDTQYF.

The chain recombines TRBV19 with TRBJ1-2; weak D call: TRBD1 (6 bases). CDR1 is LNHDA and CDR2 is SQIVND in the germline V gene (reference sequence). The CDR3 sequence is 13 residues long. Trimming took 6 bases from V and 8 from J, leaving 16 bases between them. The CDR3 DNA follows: TGTGCCAGTAGACCAGGGACAACTATAGGCTACACCTTC. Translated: CASRPGTTIGYTF.

Here the CDR3 reads CASSPSGYGYTF. CDR3 bases: TGTGCCAGCAGTCCCTCAGGGTATGGCTACACCTTC. V gene TRBV12-3 or TRBV12-4 combines with J gene TRBJ1-2; tentatively, D is TRBD1 (5 bases). The CDR3 extends over 12 amino acids. Trimming took 5 bases from V and 5 from J, leaving 9 bases between them.

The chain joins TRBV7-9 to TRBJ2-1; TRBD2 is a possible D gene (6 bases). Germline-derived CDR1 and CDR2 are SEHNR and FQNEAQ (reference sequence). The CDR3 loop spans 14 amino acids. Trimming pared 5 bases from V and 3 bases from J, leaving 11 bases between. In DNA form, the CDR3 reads TGTGCCAGCAGCAAGGGACTTGTCTACAATGAGCAGTTCTTC. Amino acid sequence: CASSKGLVYNEQFF. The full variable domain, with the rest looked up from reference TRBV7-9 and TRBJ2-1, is DTGVSQNPRHKITKRGQNVTFRCDPISEHNRLYWYRQTLGQGPEFLTYFQNEAQLEKSRLLSDRFSAERPKGSFSTLEIQRTEQGDSAMYLCASSKGLVYNEQFFGPGTRLTVL.

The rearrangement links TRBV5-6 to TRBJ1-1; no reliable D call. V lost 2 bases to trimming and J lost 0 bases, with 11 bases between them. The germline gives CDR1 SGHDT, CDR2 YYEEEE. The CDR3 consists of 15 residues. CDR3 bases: TGTGCCAGCAGCTTTCGCGTTATGATGAACACTGAAGCTTTCTTT. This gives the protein CASSFRVMMNTEAFF.

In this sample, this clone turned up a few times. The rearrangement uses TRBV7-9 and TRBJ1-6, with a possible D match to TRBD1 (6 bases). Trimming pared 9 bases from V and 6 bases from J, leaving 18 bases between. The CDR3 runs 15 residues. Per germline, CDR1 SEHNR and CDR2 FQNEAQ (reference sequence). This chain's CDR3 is CASSGTRQANSPLHF. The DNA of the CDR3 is TGTGCCAGTAGCGGTACGAGACAGGCTAATTCACCCCTCCACTTT.

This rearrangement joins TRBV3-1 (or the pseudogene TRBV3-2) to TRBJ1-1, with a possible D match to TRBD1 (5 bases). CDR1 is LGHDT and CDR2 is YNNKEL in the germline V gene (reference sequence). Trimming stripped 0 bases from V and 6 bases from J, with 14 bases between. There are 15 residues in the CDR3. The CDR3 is CASSQDRMLGAEAFF. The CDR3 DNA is TGTGCCAGCAGCCAAGATCGGATGTTAGGGGCTGAAGCTTTCTTT.

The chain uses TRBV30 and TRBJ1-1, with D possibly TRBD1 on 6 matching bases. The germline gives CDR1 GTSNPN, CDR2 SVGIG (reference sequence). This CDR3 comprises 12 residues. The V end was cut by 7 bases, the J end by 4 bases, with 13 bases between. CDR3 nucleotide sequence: TGTGCCTCCAAGACAGGAAGCACTGAAGCTTTCTTT. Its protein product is CASKTGSTEAFF.

Here the CDR3 DNA reads TGTGCCAGCAGTGAGTCTGGAGGGGGCCCTCATTTGAGGAATGAAAAACTGTTTTTT. Translation: CASSESGGGPHLRNEKLFF. This rearrangement joins TRBV6-1 to TRBJ1-4; TRBD1 aligns across 7 bases. Per the germline V gene, CDR1 is MNHNS and CDR2 is SASEGT. CDR3 length equals 19 residues. The trim removed 3 bases at V and 5 bases at J, leaving 18 bases unmatched.

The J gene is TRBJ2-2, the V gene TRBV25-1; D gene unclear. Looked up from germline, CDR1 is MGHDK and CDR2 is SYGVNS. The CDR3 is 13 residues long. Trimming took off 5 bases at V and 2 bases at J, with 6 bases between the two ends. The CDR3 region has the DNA TGTGCCAGCAGTCCCACAAACACCGGGGAGCTGTTTTTT. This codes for CASSPTNTGELFF.

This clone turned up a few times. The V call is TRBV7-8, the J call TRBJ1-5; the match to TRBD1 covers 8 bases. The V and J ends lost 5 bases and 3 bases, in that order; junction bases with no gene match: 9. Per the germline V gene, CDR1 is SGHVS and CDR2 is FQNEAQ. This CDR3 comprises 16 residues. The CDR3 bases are TGTGCCAGCAGCCGAGGACAGGGTGGCCCCAATCAGCCCCAGCATTTT. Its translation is CASSRGQGGPNQPQHF.

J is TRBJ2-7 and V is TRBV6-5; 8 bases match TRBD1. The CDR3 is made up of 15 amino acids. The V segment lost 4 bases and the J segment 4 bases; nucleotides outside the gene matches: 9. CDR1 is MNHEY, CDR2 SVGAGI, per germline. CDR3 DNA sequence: TGTGCCAGCAGTTTTACAGGGGGAGGTAATTACGAGCAGTACTTC. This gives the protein CASSFTGGGNYEQYF.

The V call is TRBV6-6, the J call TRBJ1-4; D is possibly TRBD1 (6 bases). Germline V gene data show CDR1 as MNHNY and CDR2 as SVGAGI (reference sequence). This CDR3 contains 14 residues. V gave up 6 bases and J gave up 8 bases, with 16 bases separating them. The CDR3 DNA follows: TGTGCCAGCAGCTCAGGGGCGGAGAACGAAAAACTGTTTTTT. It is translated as CASSSGAENEKLFF.

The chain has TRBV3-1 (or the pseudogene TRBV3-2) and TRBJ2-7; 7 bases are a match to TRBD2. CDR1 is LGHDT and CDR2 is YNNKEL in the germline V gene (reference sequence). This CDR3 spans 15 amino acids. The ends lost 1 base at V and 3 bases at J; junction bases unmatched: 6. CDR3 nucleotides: TGTGCCAGCAGCCAAGGCCCTGGACTAGTCTACGAGCAGTACTTC. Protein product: CASSQGPGLVYEQYF.